Each of the 23 T cell receptor beta chains below was sequenced from the same sample in a study of a mutant IDH1 vaccine in newly diagnosed glioma. The assay was immunoSEQ multiplex PCR, and TCRdb's table has in-frame clones only and misses some. The sample includes some 100,000 clones, roughly 85% of them seen just once. The time point was: baseline, week 1 (first vaccination visit). Treatment in this sample: pre-vaccination baseline after standard-of-care therapy. Sequencing was performed on PBMCs, taken from a glioma patient treated with radiotherapy, temozolomide or both. These receptors were obtained from a woman in her 50s with glioma.

This chain links TRBV6-1 with TRBJ1-4, with D unresolved. V dropped 7 bases and J dropped 0 bases, with 9 bases sitting between them. The CDR3 runs to 14 residues. Germline V CDR1 and CDR2: MNHNS, SASEGT. The CDR3 is CASKRRATNEKLFF. CDR3 DNA: TGTGCCAGCAAACGCCGAGCAACTAATGAAAAACTGTTTTTT.

V is TRBV6-5 and J is TRBJ1-4; 7 positions match TRBD1. The V segment lost 2 bases and the J segment 9 bases; nucleotides outside the gene matches: 6. Germline CDR1 reads MNHEY; CDR2 reads SVGAGI. The CDR3 contains 14 residues. DNA of the CDR3: TGTGCCAGCAGTTACGGGGACAGCTCGCAAAAACTGTTTTTT. It codes for CASSYGDSSQKLFF.

The V and J genes are TRBV30 and TRBJ1-2, with a possible D match to TRBD1 (6 bases). The CDR3 is 13 residues long. The germline V and J ends were trimmed by 4 bases and 10 bases, with 19 bases remaining between them. From germline, CDR1 is GTSNPN and CDR2 SVGIG (reference sequence). The CDR3 coding sequence is TGTGCCTGGAAGTCGGGGGCTGTATGGTACTACACCTTC. Amino acid sequence: CAWKSGAVWYYTF.

V and J are TRBV19 and TRBJ1-1, with D perhaps matching TRBD1 (6 bases). The CDR3 has 15 amino acids. Germline V lookup: CDR1 LNHDA, CDR2 SQIVND (reference sequence). V was shortened by 5 bases and J by 0 bases, with 13 bases between the two germline ends. This CDR3 is CASSPLTGVNTEAFF. CDR3 bases: TGTGCCAGTAGTCCCCTGACAGGAGTGAACACTGAAGCTTTCTTT.

The rearrangement links TRBV5-4 to TRBJ2-2; D unclear. CDR3 length: 15 residues. V lost 2 bases and J lost 3, with 11 bases in between. Germline assignment: CDR1 SGHNT and CDR2 YYREEE (reference sequence). The DNA for the CDR3 is TGTGCCAGCAGCTTAGAGGCTCTGGACACCGGGGAGCTGTTTTTT. This sequence encodes CASSLEALDTGELFF.

This clone was counted only a few times. The chain carries TRBV5-1 and TRBJ2-7; TRBD1 agrees at 7 bases. Germline-derived CDR1 and CDR2 are SGHRS and YFSETQ. CDR3 size: 14 residues. Trimming at V came to 0 bases and at J to 5 bases, leaving 5 bases not matched to a gene. The CDR3, as DNA: TGCGCCAGCAGCTTGGTCGGGACAGCCGACGAGCAGTACTTC. Protein product: CASSLVGTADEQYF.

The chain joins TRBV5-1 to TRBJ2-7; D gene uncertain. The germline gives CDR1 SGHRS, CDR2 YFSETQ. The CDR3 sequence is 16 residues long. Trimming shortened V by 0 bases and J by 4 bases, and 17 bases separated the two germline ends. The CDR3, as DNA: TGCGCCAGCAGCTTGGGGGGAACTAACCCTAAATACGAGCAGTACTTC. Translating it yields CASSLGGTNPKYEQYF.

The chain has TRBV13 and TRBJ1-2, with a possible D match to TRBD1 (6 bases). Germline V gives CDR1 PRHDT, CDR2 FYEKMQ (reference sequence). V was cut by 3 bases and J by 4 bases, with 15 bases left in between. The CDR3 consists of 15 residues. In nucleotides, the CDR3 is TGTGCCAGCAGCTTTTTTCCAGGGGACTTCTATGGCTACACCTTC. Translated, it gives CASSFFPGDFYGYTF.

The chain carries TRBV7-9 and TRBJ1-4, with D maybe TRBD1 (6 bases). This CDR3 is built from 17 residues. CDR1 and CDR2 (germline): SEHNR, FQNEAQ (reference sequence). V shed 7 bases and J shed 0 bases, with 18 bases lying between them. CDR3 nucleotides: TGTGCCAGCATCAACTTCGCGGGGGCAGCAACTAATGAAAAACTGTTTTTT. This encodes CASINFAGAATNEKLFF.

This clone was recorded a few times. The rearrangement joins TRBV7-2 to TRBJ1-6; D unresolved. Per the germline V gene, CDR1 is SGHTA and CDR2 is FQGNSA. The CDR3 spans 14 residues. Trimming shortened V by 0 bases and J by 5 bases, and 5 bases separated the two germline ends. The CDR3 spells CASSLARDNSPLHF. The CDR3 DNA reads TGTGCCAGCAGCTTAGCCCGGGATAATTCACCCCTCCACTTT.

The rearrangement links TRBV18 to TRBJ1-3; 10 bases agree with TRBD1. Looked up from germline, CDR1 is KGHSH and CDR2 is LQKENI. The length of the CDR3 is 17 residues. Unmatched junction bases numbered 7, after V lost 0 bases and J lost 5 bases. The CDR3 reads CASSPPSTGGQRNTIYF. DNA of the CDR3: TGTGCCAGCTCACCACCATCGACAGGGGGCCAAAGAAACACCATATATTTT. The entire variable domain, with the rest obtained from reference TRBV18 and TRBJ1-3, is as follows: NAGVMQNPRHLVRRRGQEARLRCSPMKGHSHVYWYRQLPEEGLKFMVYLQKENIIDESGMPKERFSAEFPKEGPSILRIQQVVRGDSAAYFCASSPPSTGGQRNTIYFGEGSWLTVV.

The V gene is TRBV18, the J gene TRBJ1-2, with TRBD1 matching 9 bases. The CDR3 totals 15 residues. Trimming took 2 bases from V and 2 from J; bases not matched to a gene: 3. In germline, CDR1 is KGHSH, CDR2 LQKENI. The CDR3 loop reads CASSPAGQGNYGYTF. The CDR3 nucleotides read TGTGCCAGCTCACCAGCAGGACAGGGGAACTATGGCTACACCTTC.

The gene calls are TRBV29-1 and TRBJ2-3, with TRBD1 identical over 7 bases. CDR1 is SQVTM and CDR2 is ANQGSEA in the germline V gene. The ends lost 1 base at V and 0 bases at J; junction bases unmatched: 4. This CDR3 has 15 amino acids. CDR3 residues: CSVEGTGRSTDTQYF. DNA of the CDR3: TGCAGCGTTGAAGGGACAGGTCGAAGCACAGATACGCAGTATTTT.

This clone was observed a single time. V gene TRBV5-6 combines with J gene TRBJ2-7; 8 nucleotides align to TRBD1. CDR3 length: 14 residues. Germline values: CDR1 SGHDT, CDR2 YYEEEE. With V trimmed by 3 bases and J by 5 bases, 7 bases remained unmatched. The chain's CDR3 is CASSSTGVGNEQYF. DNA for the CDR3: TGTGCCAGCAGCTCGACAGGGGTAGGCAACGAGCAGTACTTC.

This chain uses TRBV7-2 with TRBJ1-1; D is uncertain. The germline V gene has CDR1 SGHTA and CDR2 FQGNSA. The CDR3 consists of 14 residues. V lost 1 base, J lost 4 bases, and 10 bases lay in between. The CDR3 region is CASSLGISGTEAFF. The CDR3 region has the DNA TGTGCCAGCAGCTTAGGGATTAGCGGCACTGAAGCTTTCTTT.

This chain connects TRBV11-2 to TRBJ1-1; D is ambiguous. Germline-derived CDR1 and CDR2 are SGHAT and FQNNGV. V gave up 5 bases and J gave up 10 bases, with 11 bases separating them. This CDR3 has 11 amino acids. In nucleotides, the CDR3 is TGTGCCAGCAGCCTATCCTCGGGAGCTTTCTTT. This gives the protein CASSLSSGAFF.

This sequence joins TRBV9 and TRBJ1-1; a weak D match, TRBD1 (6 bases). V was cut by 0 bases and J by 1 base, with 10 bases left in between. CDR3 length: 15 amino acids. Germline V lookup: CDR1 SGDLS, CDR2 YYNGEE. The CDR3 DNA reads TGTGCCAGCAGCGTAGGAGGGGGGGCGAACACTGAAGCTTTCTTT. Translated: CASSVGGGANTEAFF.

The rearrangement links TRBV10-3 to TRBJ2-5; 8 bases align to TRBD2. Per the germline V gene, CDR1 is ENHRY and CDR2 is SYGVKD. J gave up 0 bases and V 10 bases, and 7 bases lay outside the gene matches. The CDR3 is 14 amino acids. The CDR3 here is CATGAGGNQETQYF. DNA for the CDR3: TGTGCCACGGGGGCGGGGGGCAACCAAGAGACCCAGTACTTC.

The rearrangement links TRBV2 to TRBJ2-3; D is ambiguous. Trimming removed 6 bases at V and 6 bases at J, with 10 bases between. Germline CDR1 reads SNHLY; CDR2 reads FYNNEI. The CDR3 runs 12 residues. In nucleotides, the CDR3 is TGTGCCAGCAGCGTTTATACGGATACGCAGTATTTT. Amino acid sequence: CASSVYTDTQYF.

V gene TRBV7-9 combines with J gene TRBJ2-1, with no clear D. The CDR3 is 17 residues long. Trimming took 5 bases from V and 0 from J, leaving 17 bases between them. Per the germline V gene, CDR1 is SEHNR and CDR2 is FQNEAQ (reference sequence). DNA of the CDR3: TGTGCCAGCAGCCCCCCAACAGAACCGAGCTCCTACAATGAGCAGTTCTTC. Translating it yields CASSPPTEPSSYNEQFF.

V usage is TRBV9 and J usage is TRBJ2-7; TRBD1 matches 9 bases. The CDR3 extends over 14 amino acids. Germline assignment: CDR1 SGDLS and CDR2 YYNGEE. After removal of 0 bases from V and 4 bases from J, the junction contained 2 bases not matched to a gene. CDR3 sequence (DNA): TGTGCCAGCAGCGTAGGGACAGGGGTATACGAGCAGTACTTC. It encodes CASSVGTGVYEQYF.

The V call is TRBV30, the J call TRBJ1-4, with 10 positions matching TRBD1. Germline loops: CDR1 GTSNPN, CDR2 SVGIG (reference sequence). The CDR3 consists of 14 residues. V was clipped by 1 base and J by 7 bases; unmatched bases: 3. This CDR3 is CAWSAGQGPEKLFF. In DNA, the CDR3 is TGTGCCTGGAGTGCGGGACAGGGGCCTGAAAAACTGTTTTTT. Based on the CDR3 plus reference TRBV30 and TRBJ1-4, the full variable domain is SQTIHQWPATLVQPVGSPLSLECTVEGTSNPNLYWYRQAAGRGLQLLFYSVGIGQISSEVPQNLSASRPQDRQFILSSKKLLLSDSGFYLCAWSAGQGPEKLFFGSGTQLSVL.

The chain employs TRBV5-3 and TRBJ2-7; TRBD2 matches 11 bases. TRBV5-3 is an open reading frame whose function is uncertain. Trimming at V came to 4 bases and at J to 2 bases, leaving 11 bases not matched to a gene. The CDR3 consists of 17 residues. The CDR3: CARSPIAGGTLTYEQYF. DNA for the CDR3: TGTGCCAGAAGCCCGATAGCGGGGGGGACGTTGACCTACGAGCAGTACTTC.